Below, 3 T cell receptor beta chains from the same sample are listed, as sequenced in a study of low-dose radiotherapy and immunotherapy resistance in tumors. Priming of first-strand cDNA relied on TRAV- and TRBV-specific primers (covering alpha and beta chains). TCR amplification involved about 21 PCR cycles with a constant-region primer and V-primer adapter. Each CDR3 protein is one row after TCRdb ran MiXCR on the reads. The table includes about 84,000 distinct CDR3 sequences, around a sixth detected once. Specified time point: after trial treatment. As to treatment: LDRT plus nivolumab, ipilimumab, low-dose cyclophosphamide and aspirin (RACIN trial). This specimen consisted of PBMCs, obtained after low-dose radiotherapy plus immunotherapy. The receptors shown here come from a male donor with prostate cancer.

This clonotype was recorded at least ten times. This chain links TRBV4-2 with TRBJ2-2; no clear D gene. The germline V gene encodes CDR1 LGHNA and CDR2 YNFKEQ. V was cut by 4 bases and J by 1 base, with 10 bases left in between. The CDR3 is 15 residues long. The chain's CDR3 is CASSLGPENTGELFF. The CDR3 nucleotides are TGTGCCAGCAGCCTGGGCCCTGAGAACACCGGGGAGCTGTTTTTT.

Remarks on this clonotype: A far larger clone is off by one base, so a read error is likely. V and J are TRBV5-8 and TRBJ2-7, with TRBD2 matching over 10 bases. The J segment lost 4 bases and the V segment lost 5 bases, leaving 6 bases of the junction unmatched. CDR1 SGHTS and CDR2 YDEGEE come from the germline V gene. This CDR3 region has 14 residues. CDR3 in DNA: TGTGCCAGCAGTACCGGGACTAGCGCGTACGAGCAGTACTTC. Translation: CASSTGTSAYEQYF.

This clonotype was picked up many times. The V call is TRBV9, the J call TRBJ2-6, with D perhaps matching TRBD2 (7 bases). The ends were cut back, 0 bases at V and 1 base at J, with 11 bases in the middle. The CDR3 runs to 17 residues. Germline CDR1 and CDR2: SGDLS and YYNGEE. The DNA of the CDR3 is TGTGCCAGCAGCGTAGATGGGGGGGCATCTGGGGCCAACGTCCTGACTTTC. Its protein product is CASSVDGGASGANVLTF.